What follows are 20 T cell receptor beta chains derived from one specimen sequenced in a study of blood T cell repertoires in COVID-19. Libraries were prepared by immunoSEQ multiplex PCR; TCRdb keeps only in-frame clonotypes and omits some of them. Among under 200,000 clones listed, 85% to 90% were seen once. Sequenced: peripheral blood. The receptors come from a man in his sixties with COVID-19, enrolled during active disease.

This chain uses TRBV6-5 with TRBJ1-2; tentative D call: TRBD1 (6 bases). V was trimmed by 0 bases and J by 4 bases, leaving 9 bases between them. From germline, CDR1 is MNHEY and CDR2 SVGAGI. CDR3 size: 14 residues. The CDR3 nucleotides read TGTGCCAGCAGTTACTCAGGGGGGGTCTATGGCTACACCTTC. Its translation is CASSYSGGVYGYTF.

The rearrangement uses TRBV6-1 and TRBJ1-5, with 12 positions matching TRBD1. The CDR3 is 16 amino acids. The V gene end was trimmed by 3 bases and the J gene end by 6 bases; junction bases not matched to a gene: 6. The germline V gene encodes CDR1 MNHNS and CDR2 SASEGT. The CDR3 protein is CASSDRDRGLGQPQHF. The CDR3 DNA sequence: TGTGCCAGCAGTGATCGGGACAGGGGGCTGGGTCAGCCCCAGCATTTT.

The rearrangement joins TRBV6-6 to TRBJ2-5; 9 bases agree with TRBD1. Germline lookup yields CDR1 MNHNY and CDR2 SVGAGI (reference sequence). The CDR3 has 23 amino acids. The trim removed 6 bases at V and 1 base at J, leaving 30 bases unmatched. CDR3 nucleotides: TGTGCCAGCAGCTATACAACCGGAATCACTAGAGGACAGGGGAGGGGGGTCCAAGAGACCCAGTACTTC. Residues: CASSYTTGITRGQGRGVQETQYF.

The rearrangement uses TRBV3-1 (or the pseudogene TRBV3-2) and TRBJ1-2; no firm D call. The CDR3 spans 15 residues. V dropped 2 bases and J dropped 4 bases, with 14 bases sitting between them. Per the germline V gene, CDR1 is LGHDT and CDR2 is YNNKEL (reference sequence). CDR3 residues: CASSQTLGGLYGYTF. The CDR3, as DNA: TGTGCCAGCAGCCAAACGCTTGGCGGACTCTATGGCTACACCTTC.

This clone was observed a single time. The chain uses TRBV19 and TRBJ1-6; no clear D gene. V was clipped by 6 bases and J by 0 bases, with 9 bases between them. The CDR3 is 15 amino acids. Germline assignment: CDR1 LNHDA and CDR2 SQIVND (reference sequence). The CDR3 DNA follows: TGTGCCAGTAGGGGAGAGAGCTCCTATAATTCACCCCTCCACTTT. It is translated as CASRGESSYNSPLHF.

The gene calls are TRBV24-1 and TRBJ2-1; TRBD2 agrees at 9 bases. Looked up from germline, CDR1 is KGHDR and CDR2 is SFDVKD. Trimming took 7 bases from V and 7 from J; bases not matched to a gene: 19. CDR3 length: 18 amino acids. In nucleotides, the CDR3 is TGTGCCACCAGCGCGGGGTCGGGAAGCGGGAGGATGAGGAATGAGCAGTTCTTC. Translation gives CATSAGSGSGRMRNEQFF.

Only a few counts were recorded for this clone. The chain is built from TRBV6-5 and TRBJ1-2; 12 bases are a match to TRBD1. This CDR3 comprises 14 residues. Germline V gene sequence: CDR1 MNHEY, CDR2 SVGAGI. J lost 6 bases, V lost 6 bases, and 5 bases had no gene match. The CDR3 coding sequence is TGTGCCAGCAGCGACCGGGACAGGGGGCATGGCTACACCTTC. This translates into CASSDRDRGHGYTF.

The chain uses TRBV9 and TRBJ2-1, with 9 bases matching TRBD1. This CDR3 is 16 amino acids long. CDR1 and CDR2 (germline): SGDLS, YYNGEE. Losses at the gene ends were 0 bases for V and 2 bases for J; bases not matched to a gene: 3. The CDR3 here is CASSVAGTGTYNEQFF. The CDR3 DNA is TGTGCCAGCAGCGTAGCTGGGACAGGGACCTACAATGAGCAGTTCTTC.

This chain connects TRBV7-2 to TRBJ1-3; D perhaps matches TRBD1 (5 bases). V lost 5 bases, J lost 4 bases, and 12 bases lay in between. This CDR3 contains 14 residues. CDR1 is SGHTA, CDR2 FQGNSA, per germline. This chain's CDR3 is CASSPGQGGNTIYF. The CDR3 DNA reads TGTGCCAGCAGCCCCGGACAAGGGGGAAACACCATATATTTT.

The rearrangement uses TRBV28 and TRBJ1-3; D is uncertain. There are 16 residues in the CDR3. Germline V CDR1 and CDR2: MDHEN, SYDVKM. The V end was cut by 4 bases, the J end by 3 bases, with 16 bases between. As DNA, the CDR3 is TGTGCCAGCAGTTACATCGGGAGAGATCGTGGAAACACCATATATTTT. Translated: CASSYIGRDRGNTIYF. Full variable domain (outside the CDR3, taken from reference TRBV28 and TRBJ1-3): DVKVTQSSRYLVKRTGEKVFLECVQDMDHENMFWYRQDPGLGLRLIYFSYDVKMKEKGDIPEGYSVSREKKERFSLILESASTNQTSMYLCASSYIGRDRGNTIYFGEGSWLTVV.

CDR3 amino acids: CASSQSGSAEQYF. The CDR3 DNA reads TGTGCCAGCAGCCAAAGCGGCAGTGCCGAGCAGTACTTC. This sequence joins TRBV7-2 and TRBJ2-7; weak D call: TRBD2 (5 bases). V lost 5 bases and J lost 6, with 14 bases in between. Germline V gene lookup returns CDR1 SGHTA and CDR2 FQGNSA. The CDR3 loop spans 13 amino acids. Combining the CDR3 with reference TRBV7-2 and TRBJ2-7 gives the whole variable domain GAGVSQSPSNKVTEKGKDVELRCDPISGHTALYWYRQSLGQGLEFLIYFQGNSAPDKSGLPSDRFSAERTGGSVSTLTIQRTQQEDSAVYLCASSQSGSAEQYFGPGTRLTVT.

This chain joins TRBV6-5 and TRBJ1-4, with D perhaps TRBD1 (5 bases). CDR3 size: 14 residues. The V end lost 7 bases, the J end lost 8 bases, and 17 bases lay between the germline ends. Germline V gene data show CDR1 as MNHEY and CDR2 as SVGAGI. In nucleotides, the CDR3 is TGTGCCAGCAAGAAGGGGCAGGCGTACGAAAAACTGTTTTTT. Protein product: CASKKGQAYEKLFF.

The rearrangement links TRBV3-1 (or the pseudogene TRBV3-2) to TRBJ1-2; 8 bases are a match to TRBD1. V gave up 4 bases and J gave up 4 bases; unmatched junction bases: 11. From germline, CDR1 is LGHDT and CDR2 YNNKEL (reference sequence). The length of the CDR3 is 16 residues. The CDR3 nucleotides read TGTGCCAGCAGCCCGACCCCGGACAGGGCGGGCTATGGCTACACCTTC. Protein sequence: CASSPTPDRAGYGYTF.

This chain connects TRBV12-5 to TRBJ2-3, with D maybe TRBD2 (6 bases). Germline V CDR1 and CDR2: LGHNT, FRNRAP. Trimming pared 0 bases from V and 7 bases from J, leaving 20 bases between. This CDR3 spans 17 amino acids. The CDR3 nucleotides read TGTGCTAGTGGTTTGGTAGGCCGGGGGACTCCCCACTATACGCAGTATTTT. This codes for CASGLVGRGTPHYTQYF.

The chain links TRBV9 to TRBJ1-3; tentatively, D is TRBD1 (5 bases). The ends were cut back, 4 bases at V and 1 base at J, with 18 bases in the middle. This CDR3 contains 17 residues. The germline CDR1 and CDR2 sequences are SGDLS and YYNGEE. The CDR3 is CASSFSGGRGSGNTIYF. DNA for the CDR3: TGTGCCAGCAGCTTCTCTGGGGGGAGGGGATCTGGAAACACCATATATTTT.

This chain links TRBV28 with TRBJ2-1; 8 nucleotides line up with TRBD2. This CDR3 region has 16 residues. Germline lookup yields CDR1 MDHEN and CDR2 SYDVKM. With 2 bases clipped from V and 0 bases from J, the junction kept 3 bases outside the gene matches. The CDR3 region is CASSLGRGDSYNEQFF. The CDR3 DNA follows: TGTGCCAGCAGTTTAGGGCGGGGGGACTCCTACAATGAGCAGTTCTTC.

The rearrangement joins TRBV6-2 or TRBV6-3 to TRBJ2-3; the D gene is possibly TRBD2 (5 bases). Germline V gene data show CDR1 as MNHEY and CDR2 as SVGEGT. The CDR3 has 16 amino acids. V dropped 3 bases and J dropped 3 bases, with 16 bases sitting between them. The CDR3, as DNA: TGTGCCAGCAGTTATTTAGCGCCCCTGGGGACAGATACGCAGTATTTT. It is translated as CASSYLAPLGTDTQYF.

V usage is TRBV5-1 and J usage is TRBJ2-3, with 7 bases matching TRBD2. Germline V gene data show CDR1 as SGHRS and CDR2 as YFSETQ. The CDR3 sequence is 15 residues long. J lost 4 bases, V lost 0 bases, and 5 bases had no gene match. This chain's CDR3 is CASSLGGSVSDTQYF. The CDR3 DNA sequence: TGCGCCAGCAGCTTGGGCGGGAGCGTCTCAGATACGCAGTATTTT.

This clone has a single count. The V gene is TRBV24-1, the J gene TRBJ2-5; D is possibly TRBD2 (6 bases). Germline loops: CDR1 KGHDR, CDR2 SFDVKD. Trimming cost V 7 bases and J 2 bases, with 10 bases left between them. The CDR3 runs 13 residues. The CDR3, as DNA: TGTGCCACCAGCACACGGGGGCAAGAGACCCAGTACTTC. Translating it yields CATSTRGQETQYF.

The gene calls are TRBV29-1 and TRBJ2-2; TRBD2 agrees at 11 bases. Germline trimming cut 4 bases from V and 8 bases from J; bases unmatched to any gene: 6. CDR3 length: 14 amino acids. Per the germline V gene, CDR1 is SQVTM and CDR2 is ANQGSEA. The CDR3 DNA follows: TGCAGCGTTGCACTAGCGGGGGAGTTGGGGGAGCTGTTTTTT. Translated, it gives CSVALAGELGELFF.